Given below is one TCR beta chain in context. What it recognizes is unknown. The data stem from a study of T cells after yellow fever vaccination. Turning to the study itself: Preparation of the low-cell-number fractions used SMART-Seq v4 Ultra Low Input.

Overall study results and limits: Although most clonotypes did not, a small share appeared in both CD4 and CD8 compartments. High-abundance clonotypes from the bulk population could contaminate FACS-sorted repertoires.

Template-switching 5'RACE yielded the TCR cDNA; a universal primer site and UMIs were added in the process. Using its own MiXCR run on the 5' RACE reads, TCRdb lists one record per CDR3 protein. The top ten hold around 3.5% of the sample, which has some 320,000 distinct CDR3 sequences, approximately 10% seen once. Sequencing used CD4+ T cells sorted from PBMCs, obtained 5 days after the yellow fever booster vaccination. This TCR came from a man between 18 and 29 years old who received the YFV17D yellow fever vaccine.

CDR3 in amino acids: CASSITGGQPQHF. The CDR3 DNA follows: TGTGCCAGCAGTATTACAGGGGGCCAGCCCCAGCATTTT. V usage is TRBV7-2 and J usage is TRBJ1-5; 9 bases agree with TRBD1. V lost 6 bases and J lost 7; bases outside the gene matches: 4. Germline-derived CDR1 and CDR2 are SGHTA and FQGNSA. The CDR3 has 13 residues.